What follows is one TCR beta chain and its context. An end of the junction does not agree with germline; a read error may underlie this. The sample is drawn from a study of blood T cells in healthy people across ages. The authors extracted at least 5 micrograms of total RNA per sample. A second PCR, run for about 7 to 11 cycles, used a sample-barcoded 5' primer plus a J-beta primer mix. Tags on each cDNA molecule came from a template-switch adaptor with 12 random nucleotides. TCRdb re-derived calls from the 5' RACE reads in MiXCR, one entry per CDR3 protein. The table records approximately 780,000 distinct CDR3 sequences, around 24% of them present only once. Germline V gene lookup returns CDR1 SEHNR and CDR2 FQNEAQ (reference sequence). The CDR3 spans 16 residues. These data are also associated with another study on T cells of mothers and their children.

The sequenced sample consisted of blood. The receptor comes from a boy under 18 in good health. The gene calls are TRBV7-9 and TRBJ2-5, with 8 bases that match TRBD2. Here the CDR3 reads CASAGAGAQREETQYF. In DNA, the CDR3 is TGTGCCAGCGCTGGAGCGGGGGCCCAAAGAGAAGAGACTCAGTACTTC.